These 8 T cell receptor beta chains came from one sample sequenced in a study of lymphopenia after photon versus proton radiotherapy (dated 2019 in TCRdb). Libraries were prepared through the immunoSEQ multiplex PCR assay. TCRdb provides this immuneACCESS table in a form limited to in-frame rearrangements. Some clones are lacking; in checked studies, under half of them reflect an unresolved V gene, and why the rest are absent is not known. The sample table lists 150,000 to 200,000 clones, 80% to 90% of them with a count of one. Clones ranked in the top ten supply around 5% of the sample. Material: peripheral blood, obtained from a patient treated with photon-based radiotherapy. Receptors were obtained from a man aged 45 to 65 with gastric cancer.

V gene TRBV18 combines with J gene TRBJ1-1; the D is unclear. The CDR3 extends over 16 amino acids. Germline V lookup: CDR1 KGHSH, CDR2 LQKENI. V lost 3 bases to trimming and J lost 4 bases, with 18 bases between them. The CDR3 DNA follows: TGTGCCAGCTCACCCCCCTACACAGAGTTGAGCACTGAAGCTTTCTTT. Protein sequence: CASSPPYTELSTEAFF.

CDR3 in amino acids: CAWSWGGSYEQYF. CDR3 coding DNA: TGTGCCTGGAGCTGGGGCGGGTCCTACGAGCAGTACTTC. The chain has TRBV30 and TRBJ2-7, with D tentatively TRBD1 or TRBD2 (5 bases each). Germline lookup yields CDR1 GTSNPN and CDR2 SVGIG (reference sequence). The CDR3 totals 13 residues. V shed 3 bases and J shed 1 base, with 10 bases lying between them.

The CDR3 spells CASSLGPAGYEQYF. CDR3 DNA sequence: TGTGCCAGCAGCTTAGGACCGGCGGGCTACGAGCAGTACTTC. The chain employs TRBV7-9 and TRBJ2-7; possibly TRBD2 for D (5 bases). Germline V gene lookup returns CDR1 SEHNR and CDR2 FQNEAQ (reference sequence). CDR3 size: 14 residues. The V end was cut by 1 base, the J end by 3 bases, with 10 bases between.

V gene TRBV6-1 combines with J gene TRBJ1-2; D remains ambiguous. Germline V lookup: CDR1 MNHNS, CDR2 SASEGT. V dropped 1 base and J dropped 0 bases, with 15 bases sitting between them. This CDR3 has 17 residues. The CDR3 region is CASSEEVQDPTNYGYTF. DNA of the CDR3: TGTGCCAGCAGTGAAGAGGTTCAGGATCCAACTAACTATGGCTACACCTTC.

This clone has just a few counts. At the DNA level, this CDR3 is encoded by other sequences in the same sample as well. The chain carries TRBV18 and TRBJ1-1; D unresolved. CDR3 length: 13 amino acids. Trimming cost V 6 bases and J 0 bases, with 8 bases left between them. The germline gives CDR1 KGHSH, CDR2 LQKENI. Written as DNA, the CDR3 is TGTGCCAGCTCCGGAGGGATGAACACTGAAGCTTTCTTT. Translating it yields CASSGGMNTEAFF.

The rearrangement uses TRBV7-9 and TRBJ1-1; weak D call: TRBD1 (5 bases). The CDR3 length is 11 residues. V lost 10 bases and J lost 3, with 9 bases in between. The V gene's germline CDR1 is SEHNR and CDR2 FQNEAQ (reference sequence). CDR3 protein: CAIRGDTEAFF. CDR3 nucleotides: TGTGCCATACGGGGGGACACTGAAGCTTTCTTT.

In regard to this clone: Distinct nucleotide sequences in the sample also encode this CDR3. The genes are TRBV29-1 and TRBJ2-5; no definite D call. The V end was cut by 4 bases, the J end by 1 base, with 7 bases between. This CDR3 spans 12 amino acids. The V gene's germline CDR1 is SQVTM and CDR2 ANQGSEA. CDR3 region: CSVVGGQETQYF. CDR3 nucleotide sequence: TGCAGCGTTGTAGGCGGCCAAGAGACCCAGTACTTC.

This chain links TRBV11-3 with TRBJ1-2, with TRBD1 matching 8 bases. The germline gives CDR1 SGHNT, CDR2 YENEEA. The CDR3 runs to 17 residues. V dropped 0 bases and J dropped 6; count of bases not matched to a gene: 12. This CDR3 is CASSLDGVARGQNGYTF. CDR3 in DNA: TGTGCCAGCAGCTTAGATGGGGTGGCCAGGGGGCAGAATGGCTACACCTTC.